The clone carrying this TCR beta chain turned up a few times. Antigen unknown. V was pared by 0 bases and J by 4 bases, with 9 bases between. This CDR3 is 14 amino acids long. Germline loops: CDR1 SGHRS, CDR2 YFSETQ. Specified time point: pre-sensitization, week 0. Treatment reported: therapeutic diphenylcyclopropenone sensitization with weekly scalp DPC. Total RNA extraction was carried out from unfractionated whole blood. The data were taken from a study of human T cells and chemical hapten exposure. About the study: Donors were sensitized with 2% DPC on the upper inner arm. Findings and limits, study-wide: Expanded TCRs created a significantly greater count of big CDR3 similarity clusters than controls did.

For the library, individual cDNA molecules each received unique molecular identifiers. TCRdb reanalysed the RACE reads using MiXCR and keeps one entry per CDR3 protein. Of around 33,000 distinct CDR3 sequences detected, roughly an eighth appear once; the ten largest clones hold around 2%. The receptor was isolated from a woman aged 40 to 49 with alopecia areata. Some clones in this sample may be carry-over from other donors' samples. The input for sequencing was whole blood, taken in connection with sensitization to the hapten diphenylcyclopropenone (DPC). This chain links TRBV5-1 with TRBJ2-3; D remains ambiguous. This CDR3 reads CASSLAHHPDTQYF. CDR3 DNA sequence: TGCGCCAGCAGCTTGGCCCATCATCCAGATACGCAGTATTTT.